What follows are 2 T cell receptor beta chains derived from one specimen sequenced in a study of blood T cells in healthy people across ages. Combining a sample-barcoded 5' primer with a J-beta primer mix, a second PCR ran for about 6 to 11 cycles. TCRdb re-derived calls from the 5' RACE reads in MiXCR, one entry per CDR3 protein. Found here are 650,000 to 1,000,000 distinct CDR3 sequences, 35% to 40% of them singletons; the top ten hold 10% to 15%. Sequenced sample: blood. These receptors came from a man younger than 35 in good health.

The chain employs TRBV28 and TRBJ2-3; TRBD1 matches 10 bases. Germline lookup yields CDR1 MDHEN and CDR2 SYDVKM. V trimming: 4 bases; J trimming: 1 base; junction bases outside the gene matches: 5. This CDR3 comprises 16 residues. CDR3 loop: CASSSPGQGGTDTQYF. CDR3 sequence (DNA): TGTGCCAGCAGTTCGCCTGGACAGGGGGGCACAGATACGCAGTATTTT.

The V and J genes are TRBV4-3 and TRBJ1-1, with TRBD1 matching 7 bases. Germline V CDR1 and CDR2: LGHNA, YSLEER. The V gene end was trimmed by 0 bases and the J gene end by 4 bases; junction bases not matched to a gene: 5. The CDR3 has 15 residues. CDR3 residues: CASSQDRQGGTEAFF. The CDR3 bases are TGCGCCAGCAGCCAAGACAGACAGGGAGGCACTGAAGCTTTCTTT.